A single T cell receptor beta chain is shown here with its context. Ten or more counts support this clonotype. Its antigen has not been determined. One base away there is no much larger clone; base qualities are not given. Library prep was done by multiplex PCR. TCRdb names Illumina HiSeq 4000 as the instrument used. To build TCR beta libraries, CDR3 regions were amplified by Arm-PCR using iRepertoire HTBI primers. PCR products were gel purified before sequencing. As for the authors' bioinformatics: Gene usage analysis of CDR3 amino acid clonotypes used the 62 TRBV and some 13 TRBJ segments found across samples. COPE and FqMerger were used to merge the filtered high-quality paired reads into contigs. BLAST was used to align contigs to the IMGT TRBV, TRBD and TRBJ reference genes, and CDR3 was defined following IMGT. Any clonotype with a frequency above 0.1% was classified as a highly expanded clone. Shannon entropy was used to measure repertoire diversity, and the Gini coefficient was used to measure V-J evenness. Public clonotypes were defined as clonotypes shared by more than one individual. Using fastp at Q25 and MiXCR, TCRdb reprocessed the public reads and kept productive beta chains. Under each unique CDR3 protein, matching rows form one entry showing the most common genes and DNA. The authors' filters were not applied to this entry. This sample lists 500,000 to 700,000 distinct CDR3 sequences; about 16% were detected once. Around a sixth of the sample goes to the ten largest clones.

Reading from cysteine to phenylalanine, the CDR3 counts 14 amino acids. Of all the DNA, just the CDR3 is kept, 42 bases in frame from base 1. After removal of 6 bases from V and 0 bases from J, the junction retains 4 bases not matched to a gene. The time point label of this sample denotes: newly diagnosed GD, antithyroid drugs for less than 3 months. RNA was extracted from PBMCs in TRIzol for both TCR sequencing and RNA sequencing. The diagnosis of Graves' disease was made according to American Thyroid Association guidelines. The patients came from an endocrinology department in Xi'an, China. Each patient gave approximately 9 milliliters of peripheral blood, collected in an EDTA anticoagulant tube. Ficoll Paque Plus density gradient separation was used to isolate PBMCs, and no further T cell sorting was done. An Agilent 2100 Bioanalyzer and agarose gel were used to assess RNA quality, and a NanoDrop 2000 was used to measure RNA concentration.

The data are from a study of regulatory T cells in long-lasting Graves disease (dated by TCRdb to about 2021). Background for the entire study: Newly diagnosed Graves' disease patients had taken antithyroid drugs for less than 3 months. Persistent Graves' disease patients were compared with newly diagnosed Graves' disease patients by peripheral blood TCR sequencing and RNA sequencing. A total of roughly 35 samples underwent TCR sequencing: 13 from persistent and roughly 20 from newly diagnosed Graves' disease patients. The study was conducted in China and was registered as a clinical trial. What the study reported, not specific to this receptor: TRBV28, TRBJ1-2 and TRBJ2-5 were preferentially used in persistent disease, while TRBV20-1 and TRBJ2-1 were favored in newly diagnosed disease. More public clonotypes were shared among persistent patients (roughly 3,000) than among newly diagnosed patients (roughly 960). The authors acknowledged the small sample size as a limitation that may reduce accuracy. Lower TCR Shannon entropy and fewer highly expanded clones were observed in persistent Graves' disease patients than in newly diagnosed patients, which suggested clonal expansion. Sequencing and analysis were restricted to the TCR beta chain. Because the primary lesion, thyroid tissue, could not be accessed, the study looked at peripheral blood alone.

These records were also assigned to another study, of T cells in Graves' hyperthyroidism and ophthalmopathy. Per that second paper: Stable Graves' hyperthyroidism was defined as the absence of progression to ophthalmopathy over 18 months of follow-up. Hyperthyroidism patients were newly diagnosed, had a disease duration of under 2 months, and were aged 18 to 65 years. Patients with uncontrolled infections, other autoimmune diseases, pregnancy or lactation were excluded. Diagnoses were based on clinical symptoms, serum thyroxine and TRAb, thyroid ultrasound and orbital computed tomography. For the first round of RT-PCR on the TCR CDR3, the HTBI primer set was used together with the Qiagen OneStep RT-PCR kit. Most expanded thyroid clonotypes (frequency above 0.001) were also detected in blood, suggesting blood repertoires may reflect thyroid immune responses. Ophthalmopathy was separated from stable hyperthyroidism by a 13 V-J signature model, with just over 85% sensitivity and just over 81% specificity obtained in cross-validation and 80%/75% obtained in testing. In validation, the model predicted progression to ophthalmopathy with 55% to 71% sensitivity and approximately 72% specificity, a median of around six months before onset. A discovery cohort of roughly 96 patients, about 40 with Graves' ophthalmopathy and under 60 with stable Graves' hyperthyroidism, was used to find distinguishing TCR V-J signatures. Prospective prediction of ophthalmopathy was tested in an independent validation cohort consisting of roughly 19 hyperthyroidism patients and approximately 16 patients who later progressed to ophthalmopathy. The roughly 100 discovery patients were randomly divided into training and test sets at a 7:3 ratio. In more than five Graves' hyperthyroidism patients, the study also compared T-cell repertoires from thyroid tissue with T-cell repertoires from blood. Once sampling was done, hyperthyroidism patients were given methimazole at a starting dose of 30 mg daily, whereas ophthalmopathy patients were given high-dose intravenous methylprednisolone. Libraries were constructed in a second round of multiplex PCR, after which size selection and purification were carried out. Paired-end sequencing of the libraries was performed with 100 bp reads on an Illumina HiSeq2000. Raw data were processed with SOAPnuke, discarding reads with adapters, uncalled bases, mean Phred below 15, or no exact constant-primer or identifier match. High-quality paired reads were merged with COPE v1.2.5, and unique nucleotide sequences were defined as clonotypes. MiTCR v1.1 was used to align the clonotypes against IMGT TRBV, TRBD and TRBJ reference segments. The analysis was restricted to V-J combinations with a frequency above 0.0001, which together covered 99.2% of the repertoires. The TCS score was defined as the ratio of F50 (clonal expansion) to E x V (chaos), calculated using BLOSUM62-based TCRdist between CDR3 peptides within each V-J. Welch's t-statistics and random forest reduced 500 to 550 V-J features to 10 to 15, which were used in a naive Bayes classifier (R e1071). Sample size was not statistically predetermined, and blinding of investigators to group allocation was not performed. TCR Vbeta CDR3 sequencing of 135 peripheral blood samples (43 ophthalmopathy, 75 to 85 hyperthyroidism and some 17 progressor patients) is reported in the paper.

The chain employs TRBV12-3 or TRBV12-4 and TRBJ1-1, with 7 bases matching TRBD1. The source of this sequence is a woman in her 30s with Graves disease. Donor details come from another sample of the same person, matched by shared clones. The material sequenced was peripheral blood mononuclear cells (PBMCs), taken at new diagnosis, from a patient treated with antithyroid drugs. CDR3 loop: CASRLGTVNTEAFF. The base sequence is TGTGCCAGCAGGCTCGGGACAGTGAACACTGAAGCTTTCTTT.